This T cell receptor beta chain was identified in a study of T cells after yellow fever vaccination. This CDR3 is 11 amino acids long. V lost 5 bases to trimming and J lost 9 bases, with 11 bases between them. Germline values: CDR1 DFQATT, CDR2 SNEGSKA (reference sequence). TCRdb re-called the 5' RACE reads with MiXCR, one entry per CDR3 protein. The table shows around 590,000 distinct CDR3 sequences, with 9% to 15% occurring only once. This clonotype was seen more than once but under ten times. Here the sequenced sample was PBMCs, taken on the day of the yellow fever booster vaccination. The rearrangement links TRBV20-1 to TRBJ2-1; D gene ambiguous. The TCR comes from a man under 40 who received the YFV17D yellow fever vaccine. CDR3 DNA: TGCAGTGCTCAAACCGTGGGTGAGCAGTTCTTC. It codes for CSAQTVGEQFF.